The clone carrying this TCR beta chain was recorded only once. The antigen is not known. This sample stems from a study of T cell responses to AZD1222 COVID-19 vaccine. V was trimmed by 3 bases and J by 4 bases, leaving 7 bases between them. The CDR3 consists of 13 residues. Germline V gene lookup returns CDR1 LNHDA and CDR2 SQIVND (reference sequence). Study results and limitations: Clonal diversity was possibly underestimated, and the donors were mostly white British, with more females. No repertoire was sampled before or during the peak T cell response, only after it. Along spike, vaccine-associated CD4 TCRs were found throughout, with dominance at 160-218 and 743-854. Only five or six individuals given AZD1222 were seropositive at baseline.

TCRdb's copy holds only in-frame clones and misses some; the assay was immunoSEQ multiplex PCR. The data contain approximately 76,000 clones, around nine tenths of them singletons. The clonotype comes from an adult in good health. The material was peripheral blood, obtained on day 0 of MenACWY control vaccination. The chain links TRBV19 to TRBJ2-1; D is unclear. CDR3 residues: CASSMGSYNEQFF. CDR3 sequence (DNA): TGTGCCAGTAGTATGGGATCATACAATGAGCAGTTCTTC.